This T cell receptor beta chain appears in the sequencing data of a study of CD8 T cells in Susac syndrome. V was trimmed by 5 bases and J by 8 bases, leaving 13 bases between them. CDR3 length: 13 residues. A quantity of about 0.45 to 1 ug RNA underwent reverse transcription using random hexamers. A single record per CDR3 protein comes from TCRdb applying MiXCR to the immunoSEQ multiplex PCR reads. The sample includes tens of thousands of distinct CDR3 sequences, around 94% of them seen just once. This clonotype originated in a human donor with Susac syndrome. The chain is built from TRBV12-3 or TRBV12-4 and TRBJ2-1, with a weak D call TRBD1 (5 bases). Sequencing was performed on CD4+ T cells from PBMCs. CDR3 protein: CASSPLKGDEQFF. Here the CDR3 DNA reads TGTGCCAGCAGTCCTTTGAAAGGGGATGAGCAGTTCTTC.